One sample yielded the 17 T cell receptor beta chains listed below, sequenced in a study of blood T cells in healthy people across ages. Together with a sample-barcoded 5' primer, a J-beta primer mix was included in a second PCR lasting about 7 to 11 cycles. TCRdb independently ran MiXCR on the 5' RACE reads; one entry per CDR3 protein. The data contain around 1.7 million distinct CDR3 sequences, 28% of them singletons. The sample consisted of blood. The receptors originated from a young woman in good health.

This clonotype was counted between two and nine times. Given a much more abundant clone one base away, this may be a read error. The V gene is TRBV12-3 or TRBV12-4, the J gene TRBJ2-7; 7 bases are shared with TRBD1. CDR3 length equals 15 residues. V lost 6 bases and J lost 6; bases outside the gene matches: 14. The CDR3 DNA reads TGTGCCAGCAGGGACCGAGGACAGGCGAGTAGCGAGCAGTACTTC. This sequence encodes CASRDRGQASSEQYF.

This clonotype was counted many times. The CDR3 region has the DNA TGTGCCAGCAGCTTTACAGGGTTTCAAGAGACCCAGTACTTC. Its protein is CASSFTGFQETQYF. This chain connects TRBV7-2 to TRBJ2-5; D perhaps matches TRBD1 (6 bases). This CDR3 region has 14 residues. Germline V CDR1 and CDR2: SGHTA, FQGNSA. Between the trimmed V and J ends, which lost 3 bases and 2 bases, there was a span of 10 bases. Filled out from reference TRBV7-2 and TRBJ2-5, the complete variable domain reads GAGVSQSPSNKVTEKGKDVELRCDPISGHTALYWYRQSLGQGLEFLIYFQGNSAPDKSGLPSDRFSAERTGGSVSTLTIQRTQQEDSAVYLCASSFTGFQETQYFGPGTRLLVL.

This clonotype was seen more than once but under ten times. The V and J genes are TRBV19 and TRBJ2-5, with 12 bases fitting TRBD2. Germline assignment: CDR1 LNHDA and CDR2 SQIVND (reference sequence). Trimming removed 1 base from V and 5 bases from J; junction bases left unmatched: 5. The CDR3 runs 16 residues. The CDR3 protein is CASSIVASGGVETQYF. For the CDR3, the DNA is TGTGCCAGTAGTATAGTGGCTAGCGGGGGGGTGGAGACCCAGTACTTC.

In regard to this clonotype: A junction boundary mismatches the germline segment, possibly from a read error. This sequence joins TRBV10-3 and TRBJ2-1; 7 positions match TRBD2. The V gene's germline CDR1 is ENHRY and CDR2 SYGVKD. This CDR3 comprises 11 residues. Here the CDR3 DNA reads TGTGCCTTCGGGGGAGGGAATGAACAGTTCTTC. Encoded protein: CAFGGGNEQFF.

This clonotype was detected only a few times. The rearrangement joins TRBV13 to TRBJ2-7; no clear D. CDR3 length: 12 residues. Germline-derived CDR1 and CDR2 are PRHDT and FYEKMQ (reference sequence). V lost 2 bases, J lost 6 bases, and 8 bases lay in between. The CDR3 sequence: CASSLRTREQYF. CDR3 DNA: TGTGCCAGCAGCTTACGGACCCGCGAGCAGTACTTC.

The V and J genes are TRBV6-5 and TRBJ2-5, with 8 positions matching TRBD2. From germline, CDR1 is MNHEY and CDR2 SVGAGI. V was clipped by 0 bases and J by 4 bases; unmatched bases: 4. CDR3 length: 15 residues. CDR3 in amino acids: CASSYSSGSRETQYF. In DNA, the CDR3 is TGTGCCAGCAGTTACTCCAGCGGGAGTCGAGAGACCCAGTACTTC.

This clonotype was counted between two and nine times. The chain is built from TRBV3-1 and TRBJ2-1; D might be TRBD2 (5 bases). From germline, CDR1 is LGHDT and CDR2 YNNKEL (reference sequence). Trimming removed 5 bases from V and 10 bases from J, with 18 bases in between. The CDR3 is 14 residues long. The chain's CDR3 is CASSLSGSTKEQFF. CDR3 nucleotides: TGTGCCAGCAGCTTAAGCGGCTCAACGAAGGAGCAGTTCTTC.

Only a few counts were recorded for this clonotype. The CDR3 region has the DNA TGTGCCAGCTTACAGGGGTGGGAGACCCAGTACTTC. Translating it yields CASLQGWETQYF. V usage is TRBV21-1 and J usage is TRBJ2-5; the table's D call TRBD1 went unverified against the DNA. TRBV21-1 is reported as a pseudogene. This CDR3 is built from 12 residues.

The CDR3 nucleotides are TGTGCCACCAGCAGGCCATGGGGAGAGACCCAGTACTTC. It encodes CATSRPWGETQYF. V and J are TRBV15 and TRBJ2-5; D ambiguous. The CDR3 is 13 amino acids. CDR1 is LNHNV and CDR2 is YYDKDF in the germline V gene (reference sequence). Trimming stripped 3 bases from V and 4 bases from J, with 9 bases between.

In regard to this clonotype: The junction and the germline gene differ at one end; a read error may be behind it. V is TRBV7-9 and J is TRBJ1-5; no clear D. CDR3 size: 15 residues. From germline, CDR1 is SEHNR and CDR2 FQNEAQ (reference sequence). The CDR3 nucleotides read TGTGCCAGCAGTTTAGACGCTAATAGCAATCAGCCCCAGCATTTT. Protein product: CASSLDANSNQPQHF.

DNA of the CDR3: TGTGCCAGCAGGGGTGAGGGGCCATCCTACGAGCAGTACTTC. It codes for CASRGEGPSYEQYF. The gene calls are TRBV5-6 and TRBJ2-7; D may match TRBD1 or TRBD2 (5 bases each). Germline assignment: CDR1 SGHDT and CDR2 YYEEEE. Trimming left V 5 bases short and J 1 base short, with 13 bases between. CDR3 size: 14 residues.

On this clonotype itself: One junction end disagrees with the germline gene, perhaps due to a read error. V gene TRBV5-1 combines with J gene TRBJ2-1, with 11 bases aligning to TRBD2. Germline V gene sequence: CDR1 SGHRS, CDR2 YFSETQ. The CDR3 covers 14 residues. CDR3 residues: CASSLTSGVNEQVF. CDR3 in DNA: TGCGCCAGCAGCCTGACTAGCGGGGTAAATGAGCAGGTCTTC.

The rearrangement links TRBV2 to TRBJ1-1; D unresolved. Trimming left V 1 base short and J 4 bases short, with 7 bases between. The CDR3 contains 13 residues. Germline V CDR1 and CDR2: SNHLY, FYNNEI. CDR3 amino acids: CASSEESGTEAFF. CDR3 bases: TGTGCCAGCAGTGAAGAAAGTGGCACTGAAGCTTTCTTT.

This clonotype has just a few counts. This chain joins TRBV7-9 and TRBJ2-7; TRBD1 matches 10 bases. V dropped 5 bases and J dropped 1; count of bases not matched to a gene: 8. There are 16 residues in the CDR3. Germline V gene lookup returns CDR1 SEHNR and CDR2 FQNEAQ (reference sequence). The CDR3 nucleotides are TGTGCCAGCAGCCCGACAGGGGGCGGTGGGTCCTACGAGCAGTACTTC. Its translation: CASSPTGGGGSYEQYF. The variable domain in full, with the rest retrieved from reference TRBV7-9 and TRBJ2-7, is DTGVSQNPRHKITKRGQNVTFRCDPISEHNRLYWYRQTLGQGPEFLTYFQNEAQLEKSRLLSDRFSAERPKGSFSTLEIQRTEQGDSAMYLCASSPTGGGGSYEQYFGPGTRLTVT.

In its sample, this clonotype was seen a few times. The chain carries TRBV2 and TRBJ1-1, with 7 bases lining up with TRBD1. Trimming at V came to 5 bases and at J to 10 bases, leaving 4 bases not matched to a gene. The germline CDR1 and CDR2 sequences are SNHLY and FYNNEI. The CDR3 extends over 11 amino acids. CDR3 DNA sequence: TGTGCCAGCAGTCAGACAGGGCTAGCTTTCTTT. It is translated as CASSQTGLAFF.

This rearrangement joins TRBV20-1 to TRBJ2-5; D ambiguous. The end of the DNA is better explained by TRBJ2-7, so the J call may be wrong. Germline CDR1 and CDR2: DFQATT and SNEGSKA (reference sequence). This CDR3 is built from 11 residues. This CDR3 reads CSAPISLEQYF. The CDR3 DNA is TGCAGTGCCCCGATAAGCCTCGAGCAGTACTTC.

This clonotype was seen more than once but under ten times. CDR3 region: CATVDFIGGGRQPQHF. In DNA, the CDR3 is TGTGCCACCGTAGACTTCATAGGGGGGGGGAGGCAGCCCCAGCATTTT. This chain uses TRBV28 with TRBJ1-5; D possibly corresponds to TRBD1 (6 bases). Trimming cost V 10 bases and J 7 bases, with 26 bases left between them. Germline CDR1 MDHEN, CDR2 SYDVKM. The CDR3 runs to 16 residues.